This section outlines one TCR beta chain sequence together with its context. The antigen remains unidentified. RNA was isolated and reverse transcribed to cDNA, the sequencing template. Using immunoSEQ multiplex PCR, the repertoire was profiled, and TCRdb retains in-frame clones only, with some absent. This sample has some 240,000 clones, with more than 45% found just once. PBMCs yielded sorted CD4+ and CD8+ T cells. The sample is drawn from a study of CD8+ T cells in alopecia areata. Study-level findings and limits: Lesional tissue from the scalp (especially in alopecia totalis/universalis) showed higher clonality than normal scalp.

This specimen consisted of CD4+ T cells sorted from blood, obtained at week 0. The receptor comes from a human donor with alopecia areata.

In nucleotides, the CDR3 is TGTGCCAGCAGCCCTGGGACGAACACTGAAGCTTTCTTT. This encodes CASSPGTNTEAFF. The J gene is TRBJ1-1, the V gene TRBV7-3, with TRBD1 as a possible D gene (5 bases). V was cut by 5 bases and J by 1 base, with 8 bases left in between. The germline V gene has CDR1 SGHTA and CDR2 FQGTGA. The length of the CDR3 is 13 residues.